The 5 T cell receptor beta chains listed next were all sequenced from one sample in a study of shared clonotypes between healthy human individuals (dated by TCRdb to about 2020). Library preparation was by the immunoSEQ multiplex PCR assay. This immuneACCESS table, as held by TCRdb, lists in-frame sequences with V and J called but not all clones. Of the missing ones, under half trace to an unresolved V gene in checked studies; the others have no known cause. The sample table holds about 2 million clones, of which 90% to 95% were seen once. The ten most abundant clones make up 0.1% to 0.15% of the sample. Material for sequencing was naive CD4+ T cells sorted from blood. The cell subset or site label, read with the paper, signifies: CD45RA+ positively selected. All receptors derive from a man younger than 30 in good health.

CDR3 amino acids: CASKAANTEAFF. DNA for the CDR3: TGCGCCAGCAAGGCGGCAAACACTGAAGCTTTCTTT. The chain links TRBV10-1 to TRBJ1-1; no clear D. The CDR3 totals 12 residues. V lost 7 bases and J lost 2, with 8 bases in between. The germline V gene encodes CDR1 WNHNN and CDR2 SYGVQD (reference sequence).

The chain has TRBV7-8 and TRBJ1-1, with D tentatively TRBD1 (5 bases). V lost 3 bases, J lost 0 bases, and 11 bases lay in between. From germline, CDR1 is SGHVS and CDR2 FQNEAQ. The CDR3 has 15 amino acids. The CDR3 bases are TGTGCCAGCAGCTTTGGCGACAGACTGAACACTGAAGCTTTCTTT. Translation: CASSFGDRLNTEAFF.

Concerning this clone: This CDR3 is also generated by other DNA sequences in the sample. This sequence joins TRBV6-1 and TRBJ1-5, with 9 bases that match TRBD1. The CDR3 extends over 14 amino acids. Germline V gene sequence: CDR1 MNHNS, CDR2 SASEGT. Unmatched junction bases numbered 7, after V lost 6 bases and J lost 7 bases. The CDR3 bases are TGTGCCAGCAGAACAGGGGGCGCAGGGCAGCCCCAGCATTTT. This encodes CASRTGGAGQPQHF.

This chain links TRBV19 with TRBJ2-7; perhaps TRBD1 as D (6 bases). In germline, CDR1 is LNHDA, CDR2 SQIVND (reference sequence). The CDR3 contains 15 residues. V lost 9 bases and J lost 4, with 22 bases in between. This chain's CDR3 is CASFHDRLGNYEQYF. As DNA, the CDR3 is TGTGCCAGCTTCCATGACAGGCTTGGGAATTACGAGCAGTACTTC.

The chain is built from TRBV7-2 and TRBJ2-3; D is perhaps TRBD2 (5 bases). Trimming stripped 1 base from V and 3 bases from J, with 8 bases between. Germline CDR1 is SGHTA and CDR2 is FQGNSA. The CDR3 sequence is 14 residues long. CDR3 residues: CASSLDSGTDTQYF. DNA of the CDR3: TGTGCCAGCAGCTTAGATTCGGGGACAGATACGCAGTATTTT.